One sample yielded the 5 T cell receptor beta chains listed below, sequenced in a study of immune heterogeneity within non-small cell lung tumors. TCR beta CDR3 amplification used multiplex PCR with 32 V and 13 J primers. Each CDR3 protein is one row after TCRdb ran MiXCR on the multiplex PCR reads. The sample comprises 21,000 or so distinct CDR3 sequences, 28% of which are singletons, and around 4% rests with the top ten. TCRs were amplified from about 620 ng gDNA of bulk tumor per sample. During surgery, several far-apart biopsies were obtained from every primary tumor. The cohort was untreated, with newly diagnosed non-small cell lung cancer undergoing curative surgery. Input material: lung tumor tissue. These receptors were obtained from a man aged 35 to 55 with non-small cell lung cancer.

Regarding this clonotype: A read error may explain this, as a much larger clone is one base away. This sequence joins TRBV4-2 and TRBJ1-5; the D gene is possibly TRBD1 (5 bases). The ends were cut back, 1 base at V and 0 bases at J, with 10 bases in the middle. This CDR3 spans 16 amino acids. CDR1 LGHNA and CDR2 YNFKEQ come from the germline V gene. CDR3 sequence (DNA): TGTGCCAGCAGCCAAGGGGGCCTGTATAGCAATCAGCCCCAGCATTTT. This codes for CASSQGGLYSNQPQHF.

This CDR3 is CASRPGGFPDTEAFF. The DNA for the CDR3 is TGTGCCAGCAGGCCCGGAGGATTCCCGGACACTGAAGCTTTCTTT. The gene calls are TRBV6-1 and TRBJ1-1; no reliable D call. The V gene lost 6 bases and the J gene lost 3 bases, with 17 bases spanning the gap. The CDR3 contains 15 residues. CDR1 is MNHNS and CDR2 is SASEGT in the germline V gene.

The chain links TRBV9 to TRBJ1-1; D possibly corresponds to TRBD1 (6 bases). This CDR3 contains 13 residues. V dropped 4 bases and J dropped 11 bases, with 18 bases sitting between them. Germline V gene sequence: CDR1 SGDLS, CDR2 YYNGEE. The CDR3 protein is CASSTSPGTPAFF. The CDR3 DNA follows: TGTGCCAGCAGCACGAGCCCCGGGACACCGGCTTTCTTT.

Concerning this clonotype itself: This may come from a read error, since a much larger clone is one base off. The chain links TRBV27 to TRBJ2-2; 7 nucleotides match TRBD2. CDR1 and CDR2 from the germline V gene are MNHEY and SMNVEV (reference sequence). This CDR3 has 13 residues. The CDR3 nucleotides are TGTGTCAGCAGTTGGGGGGGCACCGGGGAGCTGTTTTTT. Translation gives CVSSWGGTGELFF.

As for this clonotype: An end of the junction does not agree with germline; a read error may underlie this. The CDR3 sequence is CVSSQDRYEKLLF. In DNA, the CDR3 is TGTGTCAGCAGCCAAGATCGCTATGAAAAACTGCTTTTT. This chain uses TRBV3-1 with TRBJ1-4; D is ambiguous. The CDR3 contains 13 residues. Germline V gives CDR1 LGHDT, CDR2 YNNKEL (reference sequence).